The subject of this entry is one T cell receptor beta chain. This specimen belongs to a study of cytomegalovirus exposure and HLA in healthy donors. The PCR used 60 Vbeta and 13 Jbeta primers. The assay was immunoSEQ multiplex PCR, and TCRdb's table has in-frame clones only and misses some. The table has some 150,000 clones, 70% to 80% seen once. The CDR3 contains 17 residues. J was trimmed by 5 bases and V by 0 bases; bases with no gene match: 8. Germline V gene data show CDR1 as LNHNV and CDR2 as YYDKDF (reference sequence). The V gene is TRBV15, the J gene TRBJ2-1, with 9 bases identical to TRBD2. The TCR originated in a human donor in good health. Sequencing was carried out using PBMCs. The CDR3 nucleotides read TGTGCCACCAGCAGAGACGTTAGCGGGAGTGCGCACAATGAGCAGTTCTTC. Translating gives CATSRDVSGSAHNEQFF. Looking up the rest from reference TRBV15 and TRBJ2-1 gives the full variable domain: DAMVIQNPRYQVTQFGKPVTLSCSQTLNHNVMYWYQQKSSQAPKLLFHYYDKDFNNEADTPDNFQSRRPNTSFCFLDIRSPGLGDTAMYLCATSRDVSGSAHNEQFFGPGTRLTVL.